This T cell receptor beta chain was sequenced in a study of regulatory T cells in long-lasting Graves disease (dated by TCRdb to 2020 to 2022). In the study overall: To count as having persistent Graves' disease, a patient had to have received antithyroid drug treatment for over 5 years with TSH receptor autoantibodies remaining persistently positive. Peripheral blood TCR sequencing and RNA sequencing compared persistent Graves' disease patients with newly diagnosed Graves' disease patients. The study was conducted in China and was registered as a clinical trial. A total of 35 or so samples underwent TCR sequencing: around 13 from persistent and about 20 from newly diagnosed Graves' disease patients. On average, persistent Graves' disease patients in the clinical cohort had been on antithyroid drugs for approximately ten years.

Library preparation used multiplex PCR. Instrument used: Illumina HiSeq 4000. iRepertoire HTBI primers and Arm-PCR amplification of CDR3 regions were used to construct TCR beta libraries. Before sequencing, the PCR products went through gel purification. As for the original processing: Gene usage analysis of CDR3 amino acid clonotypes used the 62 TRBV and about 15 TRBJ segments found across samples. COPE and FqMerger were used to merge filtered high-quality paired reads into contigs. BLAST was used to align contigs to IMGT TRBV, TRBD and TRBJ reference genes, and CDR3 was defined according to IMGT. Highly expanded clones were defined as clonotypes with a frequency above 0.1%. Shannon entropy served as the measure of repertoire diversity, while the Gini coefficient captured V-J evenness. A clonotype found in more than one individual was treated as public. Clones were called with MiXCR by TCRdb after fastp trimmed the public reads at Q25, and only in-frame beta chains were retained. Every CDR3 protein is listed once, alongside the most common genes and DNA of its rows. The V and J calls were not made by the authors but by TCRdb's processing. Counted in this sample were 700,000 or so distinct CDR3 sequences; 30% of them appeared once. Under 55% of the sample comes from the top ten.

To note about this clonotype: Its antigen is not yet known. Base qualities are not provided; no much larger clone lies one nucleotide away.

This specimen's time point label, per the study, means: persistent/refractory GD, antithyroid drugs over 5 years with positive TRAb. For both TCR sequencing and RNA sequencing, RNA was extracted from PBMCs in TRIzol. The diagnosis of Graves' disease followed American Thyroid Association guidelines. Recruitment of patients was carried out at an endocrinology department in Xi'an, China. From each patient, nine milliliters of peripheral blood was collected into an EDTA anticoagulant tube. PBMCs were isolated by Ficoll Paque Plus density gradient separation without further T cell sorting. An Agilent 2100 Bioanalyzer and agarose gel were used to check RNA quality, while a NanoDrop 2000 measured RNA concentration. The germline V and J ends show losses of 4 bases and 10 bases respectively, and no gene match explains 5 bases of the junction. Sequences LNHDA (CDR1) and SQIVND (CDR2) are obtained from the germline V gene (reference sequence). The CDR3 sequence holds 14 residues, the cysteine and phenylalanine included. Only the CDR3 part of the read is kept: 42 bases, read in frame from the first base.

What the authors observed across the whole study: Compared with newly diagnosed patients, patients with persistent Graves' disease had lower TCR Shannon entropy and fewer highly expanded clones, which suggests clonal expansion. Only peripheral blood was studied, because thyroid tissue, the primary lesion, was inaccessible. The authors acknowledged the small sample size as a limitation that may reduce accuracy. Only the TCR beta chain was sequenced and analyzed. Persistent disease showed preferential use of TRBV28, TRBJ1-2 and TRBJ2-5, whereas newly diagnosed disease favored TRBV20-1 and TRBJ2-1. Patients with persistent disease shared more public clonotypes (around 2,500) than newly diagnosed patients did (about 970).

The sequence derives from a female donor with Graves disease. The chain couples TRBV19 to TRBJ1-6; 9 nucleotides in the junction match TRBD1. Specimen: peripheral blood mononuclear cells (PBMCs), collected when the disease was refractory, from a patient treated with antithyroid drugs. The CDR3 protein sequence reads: CASSTTGGQSPLHF. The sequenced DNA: TGTGCCAGTAGTACGACAGGGGGTCAGTCACCCCTCCACTTT.